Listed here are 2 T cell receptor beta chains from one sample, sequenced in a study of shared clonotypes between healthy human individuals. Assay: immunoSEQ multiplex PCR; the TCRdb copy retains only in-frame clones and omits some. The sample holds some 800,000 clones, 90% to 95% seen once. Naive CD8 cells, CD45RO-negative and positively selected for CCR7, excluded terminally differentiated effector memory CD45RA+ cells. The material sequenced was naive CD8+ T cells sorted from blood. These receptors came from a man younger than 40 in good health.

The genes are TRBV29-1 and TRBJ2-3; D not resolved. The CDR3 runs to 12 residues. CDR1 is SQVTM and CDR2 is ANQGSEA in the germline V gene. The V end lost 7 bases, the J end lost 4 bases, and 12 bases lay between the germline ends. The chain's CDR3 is CSAHLSPDTQYF. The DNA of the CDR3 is TGCAGCGCGCACCTGAGCCCAGATACGCAGTATTTT.

The CDR3 DNA reads TGTGCCAGCAGCGCTCCGGGACAGCTGTACCAAGAGACCCAGTACTTC. Protein: CASSAPGQLYQETQYF. The chain employs TRBV7-6 and TRBJ2-5; 7 bases match TRBD1. Per the germline V gene, CDR1 is SGHVS and CDR2 is FNYEAQ. The CDR3 contains 16 residues. The V segment lost 5 bases and the J segment 0 bases; nucleotides outside the gene matches: 9.